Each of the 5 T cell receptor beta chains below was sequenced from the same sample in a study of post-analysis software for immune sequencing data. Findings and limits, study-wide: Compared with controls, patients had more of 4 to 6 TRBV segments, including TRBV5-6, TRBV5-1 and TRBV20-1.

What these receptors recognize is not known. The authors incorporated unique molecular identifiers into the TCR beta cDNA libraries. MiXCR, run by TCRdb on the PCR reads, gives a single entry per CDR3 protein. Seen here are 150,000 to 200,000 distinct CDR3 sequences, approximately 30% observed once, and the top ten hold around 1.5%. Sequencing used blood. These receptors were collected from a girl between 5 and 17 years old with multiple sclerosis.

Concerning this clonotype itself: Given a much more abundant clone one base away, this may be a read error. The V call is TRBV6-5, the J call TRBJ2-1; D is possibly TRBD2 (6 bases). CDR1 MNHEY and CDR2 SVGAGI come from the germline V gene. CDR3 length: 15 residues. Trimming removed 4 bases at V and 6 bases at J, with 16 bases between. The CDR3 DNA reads TGTGCCAGCAGTTGCTCCCGGCGGGGAGGCAATGAGCAGTTCTTC. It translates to CASSCSRRGGNEQFF.

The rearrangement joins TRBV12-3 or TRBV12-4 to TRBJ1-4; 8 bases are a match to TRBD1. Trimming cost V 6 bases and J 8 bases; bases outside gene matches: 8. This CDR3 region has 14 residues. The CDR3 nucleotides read TGTGCCAGCAGCTCCGGACAGGGCAAGGAAAAACTGTTTTTT. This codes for CASSSGQGKEKLFF.

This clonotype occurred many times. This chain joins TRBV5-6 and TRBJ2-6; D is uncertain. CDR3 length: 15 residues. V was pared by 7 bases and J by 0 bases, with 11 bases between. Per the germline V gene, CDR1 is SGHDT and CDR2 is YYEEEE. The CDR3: CASVAPSSGANVLTF. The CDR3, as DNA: TGTGCCAGCGTGGCTCCGAGCTCTGGGGCCAACGTCCTGACTTTC.

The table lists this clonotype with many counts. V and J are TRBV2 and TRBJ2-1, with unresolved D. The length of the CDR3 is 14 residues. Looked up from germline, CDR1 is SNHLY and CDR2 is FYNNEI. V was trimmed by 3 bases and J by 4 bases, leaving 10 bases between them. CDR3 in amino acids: CASSEWVDYNEQFF. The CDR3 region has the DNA TGTGCCAGCAGTGAGTGGGTCGATTACAATGAGCAGTTCTTC.

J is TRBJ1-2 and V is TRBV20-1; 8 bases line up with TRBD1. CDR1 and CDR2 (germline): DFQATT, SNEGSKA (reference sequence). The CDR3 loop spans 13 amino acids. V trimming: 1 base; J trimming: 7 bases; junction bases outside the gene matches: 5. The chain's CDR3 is CSARAGGGGGYTF. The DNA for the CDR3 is TGCAGTGCTAGAGCAGGGGGCGGCGGTGGCTACACCTTC.